These T cell receptor beta chains were read from a single sample in a study of T cells in Graves' hyperthyroidism and ophthalmopathy. Via MiXCR, TCRdb re-called the multiplex PCR reads, giving one row per CDR3 protein. This sample has 450,000 to 550,000 distinct CDR3 sequences, with around a quarter found just once. Material for sequencing was blood. These receptors all come from a young woman with Graves' ophthalmopathy. Each CDR3 is given with its conserved first and last residue. D genes are given only for firm matches. Not every row has a clone size; where given, it reads once, few, many or a size class.

TGTGCCAGCAGCGGACTAAACCCCATCTCTGGAAACACCATATATTTT,CASSGLNPISGNTIYF,.,TRBJ1-3,16,TRBV6-1,many
TGTGCCAGCAGTGAATCCGGGGTCTCCTACGAGCAGTACTTC,CASSESGVSYEQYF,.,TRBJ2-7,14,TRBV6-1,once
TGTGCCAGCAGCAAAGGGGGGCGAAATGGGTACCAAGAGACCCAGTACTTC,CASSKGGRNGYQETQYF,.,TRBJ2-5,17,TRBV6-1,.
TGTGCCAGCAGTTACTCGGTGGGGGGCTACACCTTC,CASSYSVGGYTF,.,TRBJ1-2,12,TRBV6-5,.
TGTGCCAGCAGCCCGGGACGGGGGACGGGCCCCTACGAGCAGTACTTC,CASSPGRGTGPYEQYF,.,TRBJ2-7,16,TRBV3-1,few
TGTGCCAGCAGTTTCTCCGCACCCGGGGAGCTGTTTTTT,CASSFSAPGELFF,.,TRBJ2-2,13,TRBV27,many
TGTGCCACCAGCAGAGATATAGGCCCAGCCTACGAGCAGTACTTC,CATSRDIGPAYEQYF,.,TRBJ2-7,15,TRBV15,once
TGTGCCAGCAGTTCCCCCGGGACAGGGAACAACTATGGCTACACCTTC,CASSSPGTGNNYGYTF,TRBD1,TRBJ1-2,16,TRBV28,many
TGTGCCAGCAGCCATGAAGCCCCCGGGACAGTGCACTTC,CASSHEAPGTVHF,TRBD1,TRBJ1-2,13,TRBV7-9,many
TGTGCCAGTAGTAACAGGGGTCAAGAGACCCAGTACTTC,CASSNRGQETQYF,TRBD1,TRBJ2-5,13,TRBV19,many
TGTGCCAGCAGTGAAGCCCCCCAAAGCTACGAGCAGTACTTC,CASSEAPQSYEQYF,.,TRBJ2-7,14,TRBV2,many
TGTGCCAGCAGTGAGCACAGGGACAGGGTCGGTGAGCAGTACTTC,CASSEHRDRVGEQYF,TRBD1,TRBJ2-7,15,TRBV6-1,few
TGTGCCAGCACCATACAGGAAAGTAACACTGAAGCTTTCTTT,CASTIQESNTEAFF,.,TRBJ1-1,14,TRBV19,few
TGTGCCAGCAGCTTTAGCTCCACCCTTCCAGAGACCCAGTACTTC,CASSFSSTLPETQYF,.,TRBJ2-5,15,TRBV7-6,few
TGTGCCAGCAGCTCGCAGGACAGGAAGAACACCGGGGAGCTGTTTTTT,CASSSQDRKNTGELFF,TRBD1,TRBJ2-2,16,TRBV13,many
TGTGCCACCAGTGACGGCGGATACACCGGGGAGCTGTTTTTT,CATSDGGYTGELFF,.,TRBJ2-2,14,TRBV24-1,many
TGCAGCGTTGAGGTGGGGGGCCGGAACACTGAAGCTTTCTTT,CSVEVGGRNTEAFF,.,TRBJ1-1,14,TRBV29-1,many
TGCGCCAGCAGCCAAGCTCCCGGCCGGACTAGCGGGGGAGAGACCCAGTACTTC,CASSQAPGRTSGGETQYF,TRBD2,TRBJ2-5,18,TRBV4-1,many
TGCGCCAGCAGCTCTGGACAGGGGGCGAGCACTGAAGCTTTCTTT,CASSSGQGASTEAFF,TRBD1,TRBJ1-1,15,TRBV5-1,many
TGCAGTGCTAGAATCGGACTCACCCTCCCTACGAGCTCCTACGAGCAGTACTTC,CSARIGLTLPTSSYEQYF,.,TRBJ2-7,18,TRBV20-1,many
TGCGCCAGCAGCCGACTAGCGGGAGAGGCCGGGGAGCTGTTTTTT,CASSRLAGEAGELFF,TRBD2,TRBJ2-2,15,TRBV5-1,.
TGTGCCAGCAGCAATAGCGGGGGAGAGACCCAGTACTTC,CASSNSGGETQYF,TRBD2,TRBJ2-5,13,TRBV7-2,.
TGTGCCAGCAGCTTCAATACTGGGGAGCAGTACTTC,CASSFNTGEQYF,.,TRBJ2-7,12,TRBV7-2,many
TGTGCCAGCAGCTTGGATAGGACAGGTGAAAAACTGTTTTTT,CASSLDRTGEKLFF,TRBD1,TRBJ1-4,14,TRBV5-4,many
TGTGCCATCCTACCTACGAGACAGGGCGAGGCCAACGTCCTGACTTTC,CAILPTRQGEANVLTF,TRBD1,TRBJ2-6,16,TRBV10-3,once
TGTGCCAGCAGCTTAGTGGTAGCGGGGGCCGGGGAGACCCAGTACTTC,CASSLVVAGAGETQYF,TRBD2,TRBJ2-5,16,TRBV11-2,many
TGTGCCAGCAGCCAAGGAAGCTACAGAGTCAATCAGCCCCAGCATTTT,CASSQGSYRVNQPQHF,.,TRBJ1-5,16,TRBV4-2,many
TGTGCCATCGCCAACAGGGGGGAAGGGACTGAAGCTTTCTTT,CAIANRGEGTEAFF,TRBD1,TRBJ1-1,14,TRBV10-3,many
TGTGCCATCAGGGGCAGCATTTATGGCTACACCTTC,CAIRGSIYGYTF,.,TRBJ1-2,12,TRBV10-3,few
TGTGCCAGCAGACCAGTACGGGGGTTGAACACTGAAGCTTTCTTT,CASRPVRGLNTEAFF,.,TRBJ1-1,15,TRBV12-3/TRBV12-4,many
TGTGCCAGCTCCCGGGACAGGCATATTCAGCCCCAGCATTTT,CASSRDRHIQPQHF,TRBD1,TRBJ1-5,14,TRBV2,.
TGCAGTGCCGATTCAGGGGTATTAGGTCAGCCCCAGCATTTT,CSADSGVLGQPQHF,.,TRBJ1-5,14,TRBV20-1,few
TGTGCCAGCGGTACCGACACGAGCTCCTACGAGCAGTACTTC,CASGTDTSSYEQYF,.,TRBJ2-7,14,TRBV9,many
TGCAGTGGGCAGCGGGGTTGGAGCTCCTACAATGAGCAGTTCTTC,CSGQRGWSSYNEQFF,TRBD2,TRBJ2-1,15,TRBV20-1,.
TGCAGCGTTGAAGATGGCGTGGCGACTACCTACGAGCAGTACTTC,CSVEDGVATTYEQYF,.,TRBJ2-7,15,TRBV29-1,.
TGCAGCGTTGATCTACTTGGGGGACAGGATGGAGAGACCCAGTACTTC,CSVDLLGGQDGETQYF,TRBD1,TRBJ2-5,16,TRBV29-1,many
TGTGCCAGCAGACACACAAGGGGCACTGAAGCTTTCTTT,CASRHTRGTEAFF,.,TRBJ1-1,13,TRBV11-2,.
TGTGCCAGCAGTTTAGGAGGACTGCTGAACACTGAAGCTTTCTTT,CASSLGGLLNTEAFF,.,TRBJ1-1,15,TRBV27,many
TGTGCCAGCAGTGAGAGTCCCGCCGGGTACGAGCAGTACTTC,CASSESPAGYEQYF,.,TRBJ2-7,14,TRBV6-4,.
TGTGCCAGCACCCCGGACGGAGCCTACGAGCAGTACTTC,CASTPDGAYEQYF,.,TRBJ2-7,13,TRBV6-1,.
TGTGCCAGTAGCCGACAGGGGTCGCGGGTAAACACTGAAGCTTTCTTT,CASSRQGSRVNTEAFF,TRBD1,TRBJ1-1,16,TRBV19,many
TGTGCCAGCTGGAGGGGGGTGGGCACTGAAGCTTTCTTT,CASWRGVGTEAFF,.,TRBJ1-1,13,TRBV6-2/TRBV6-3,.
TGTGCCAGCGGGCGGGACGGTCCGTATAATTCACCCCTCCACTTT,CASGRDGPYNSPLHF,.,TRBJ1-6,15,TRBV2,few